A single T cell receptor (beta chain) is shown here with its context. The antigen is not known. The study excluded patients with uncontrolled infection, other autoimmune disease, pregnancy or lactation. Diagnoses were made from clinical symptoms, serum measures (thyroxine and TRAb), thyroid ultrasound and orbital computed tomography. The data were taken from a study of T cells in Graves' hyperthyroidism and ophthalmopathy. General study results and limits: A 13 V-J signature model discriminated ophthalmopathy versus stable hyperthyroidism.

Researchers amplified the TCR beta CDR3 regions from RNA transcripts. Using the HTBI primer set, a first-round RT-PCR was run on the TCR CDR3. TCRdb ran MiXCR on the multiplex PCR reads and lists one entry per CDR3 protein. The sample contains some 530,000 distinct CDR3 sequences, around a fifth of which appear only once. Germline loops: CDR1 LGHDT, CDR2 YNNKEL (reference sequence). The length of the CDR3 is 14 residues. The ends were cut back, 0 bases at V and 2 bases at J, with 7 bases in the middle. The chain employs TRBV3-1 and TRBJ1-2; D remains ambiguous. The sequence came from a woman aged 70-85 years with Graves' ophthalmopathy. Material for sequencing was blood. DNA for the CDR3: TGTGCCAGCAGCCAAGAGGCGGAAAACTATGGCTACACCTTC. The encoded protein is CASSQEAENYGYTF.